A single sample gave rise to the 2 T cell receptor beta chains below, sequenced in a study of response to subunit inactivated influenza vaccine. In TCRdb, the RT-PCR reads were re-called with MiXCR into one record per CDR3 protein. The sample has hundreds of thousands of distinct CDR3 sequences, roughly 14% seen once. The material sequenced was PBMCs from blood, taken less than 13 days after vaccination. The receptors originated from a man aged 45-65 years who received an inactivated influenza vaccine.

V gene TRBV4-1 combines with J gene TRBJ2-5; no definite D call. There are 13 residues in the CDR3. Germline CDR1 MGHRA, CDR2 YSYEKL. Trimming removed 1 base from V and 5 bases from J, with 8 bases in between. CDR3 bases: TGCGCCAGCAGCCAAGTCCTGGCTGAGACCCAGTACTTC. This sequence encodes CASSQVLAETQYF.

In its sample, this clonotype was seen a few times. This sequence joins TRBV27 and TRBJ2-2; 12 bases map to TRBD1. The CDR3 runs 17 residues. From germline, CDR1 is MNHEY and CDR2 SMNVEV (reference sequence). The V and J ends lost 6 bases and 0 bases, in that order; junction bases with no gene match: 5. DNA for the CDR3: TGTGCCAGCAGCCAGGGACAGGGGGCGGCGAACACCGGGGAGCTGTTTTTT. Translated, it gives CASSQGQGAANTGELFF.